The text below deals with one T cell receptor beta chain. Its matching antigen is unknown. The data were obtained in a study of tumor-infiltrating lymphocytes in localized non-small cell lung cancer. Overall study findings and caveats: TCRbeta sequencing showed higher T cell infiltration in tumors than uninvolved lung.

Assay used: immunoSEQ multiplex PCR; TCRdb lists only in-frame clones, some missing. The repertoire consists of 15,000 to 20,000 clones, with around 80% occurring once and the leading ten covering 4% to 5%. This clonotype originated in a human donor with non-small cell lung cancer. The sequenced sample was lung tumor tissue.

CDR3 sequence reads: CASSLFVLGPLTNTEAFF. CDR3 DNA: TGCGCCAGCAGCTTGTTTGTTCTAGGGCCCTTAACGAACACTGAAGCTTTCTTT. This chain links TRBV5-1 with TRBJ1-1; D unresolved. This CDR3 is built from 18 residues. V was trimmed by 1 base and J by 1 base, leaving 20 bases between them. From germline, CDR1 is SGHRS and CDR2 YFSETQ. Drawing the rest from reference TRBV5-1 and TRBJ1-1, the complete variable domain is KAGVTQTPRYLIKTRGQQVTLSCSPISGHRSVSWYQQTPGQGLQFLFEYFSETQRNKGNFPGRFSGRQFSNSRSEMNVSTLELGDSALYLCASSLFVLGPLTNTEAFFGQGTRLTVV.